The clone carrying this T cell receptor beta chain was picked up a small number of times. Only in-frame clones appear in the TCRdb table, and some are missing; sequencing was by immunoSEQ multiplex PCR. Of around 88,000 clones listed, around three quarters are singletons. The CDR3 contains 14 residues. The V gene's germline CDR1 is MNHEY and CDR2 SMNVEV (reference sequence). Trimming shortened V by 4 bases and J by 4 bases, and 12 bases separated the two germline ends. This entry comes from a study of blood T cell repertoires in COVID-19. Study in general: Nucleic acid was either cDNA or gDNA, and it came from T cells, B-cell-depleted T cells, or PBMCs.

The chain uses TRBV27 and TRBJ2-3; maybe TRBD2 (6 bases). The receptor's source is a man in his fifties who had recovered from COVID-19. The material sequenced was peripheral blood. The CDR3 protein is CASSYSGVSDTQYF. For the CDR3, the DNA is TGTGCCAGCAGTTACTCGGGAGTTTCAGATACGCAGTATTTT.